What follows are 2 T cell receptor beta chains derived from one specimen sequenced in a study of blood T cell repertoires in COVID-19. Assay: immunoSEQ multiplex PCR; the TCRdb copy retains only in-frame clones and omits some. The sample records over 150,000 clones, 75% to 95% being singletons. Specimen: peripheral blood. The receptors were gathered from a man aged 50 or older with acute or convalescent COVID-19.

The chain combines TRBV3-1 (or the pseudogene TRBV3-2) with TRBJ2-3, with 15 nucleotides matching TRBD2. The CDR3 length is 17 residues. J gave up 4 bases and V 8 bases, and 10 bases lay outside the gene matches. The germline V gene encodes CDR1 LGHDT and CDR2 YNNKEL (reference sequence). CDR3 sequence: CASSPGLAGGEADTQYF. The CDR3 nucleotides read TGTGCCAGCTCCCCGGGACTAGCGGGAGGAGAGGCAGATACGCAGTATTTT.

The DNA of the CDR3 is TGTGCCTATTCCAGCGGGGGGAGAGAGGAGCTGTTTTTT. Its translation is CAYSSGGREELFF. The gene calls are TRBV7-9 and TRBJ2-2; TRBD2 agrees at 9 bases. V dropped 11 bases and J dropped 10; count of bases not matched to a gene: 11. CDR3 size: 13 residues. The germline gives CDR1 SEHNR, CDR2 FQNEAQ (reference sequence).